This TCR beta chain was profiled in a study of T-cell reconstitution after alpha-beta-depleted transplantation in children. Study-wide results and caveats: About two months after transplant, alpha-beta T cells reportedly came from several hundred expanded graft clones. Some patients owed their high day-60 TCRbeta diversity to surviving recipient T cells and thymic progenitors. The authors attributed T-cell counts and diversity one year after transplant mostly to newly produced T cells.

Details on this clonotype: The antigen is unknown.

This CDR3 region has 16 residues. CDR1 SGHDN and CDR2 FVKESK come from the germline V gene. With 0 bases removed from V and 6 bases from J, the gap between germline ends came to 15 bases. Unique molecular identifiers were built into the TCRbeta library. TCRdb independently ran MiXCR on the PCR reads; one entry per CDR3 protein. This table holds hundreds of thousands of distinct CDR3 sequences, under 15% found once. The material sequenced was PBMCs, taken before TCRalphabeta/CD19-depleted stem cell transplant. The chain uses TRBV14 and TRBJ2-1; no clear D. The clonotype was recovered from a girl under 10 years old with congenital amegakaryocytic thrombocytopenia, due to receive a stem cell transplant. CDR3 nucleotides: TGTGCCAGCAGCCAAGATCTGGCGTTTAGAGGCAATGAGCAGTTCTTC. Encoded protein: CASSQDLAFRGNEQFF.